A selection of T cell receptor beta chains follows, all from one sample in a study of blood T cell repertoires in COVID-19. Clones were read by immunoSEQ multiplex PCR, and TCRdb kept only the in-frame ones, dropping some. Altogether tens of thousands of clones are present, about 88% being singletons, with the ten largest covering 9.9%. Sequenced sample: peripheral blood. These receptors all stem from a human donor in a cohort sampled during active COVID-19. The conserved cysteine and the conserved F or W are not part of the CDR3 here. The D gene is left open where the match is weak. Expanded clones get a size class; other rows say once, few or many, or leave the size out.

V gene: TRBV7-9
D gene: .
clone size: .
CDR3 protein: ASSLTENTQY

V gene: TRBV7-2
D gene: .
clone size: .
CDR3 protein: ASSLDFGSYT

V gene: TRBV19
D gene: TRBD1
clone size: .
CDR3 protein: ASSIDRGFIDRDPYNEQF

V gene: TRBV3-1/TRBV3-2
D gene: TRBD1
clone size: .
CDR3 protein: ASSYGTGIGSNTIY

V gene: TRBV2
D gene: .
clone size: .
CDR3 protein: ASMLASRGSSPLH

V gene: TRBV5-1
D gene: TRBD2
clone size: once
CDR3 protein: ASSHGTSGYTGELF

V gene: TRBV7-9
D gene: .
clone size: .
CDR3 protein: ASSPGANPEQF

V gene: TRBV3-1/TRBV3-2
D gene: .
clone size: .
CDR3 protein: ASSYVSSPLH

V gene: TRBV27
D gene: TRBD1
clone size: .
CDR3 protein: ASSSGQPDTQY

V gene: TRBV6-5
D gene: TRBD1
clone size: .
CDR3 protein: ASSYSWDRVSETQY

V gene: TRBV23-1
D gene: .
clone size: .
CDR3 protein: ASSQSDRKEDGYT

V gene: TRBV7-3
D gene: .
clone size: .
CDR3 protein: ASSLRFDVLGAGGKPQH

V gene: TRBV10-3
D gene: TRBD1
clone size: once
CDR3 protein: AIDRGVPQH

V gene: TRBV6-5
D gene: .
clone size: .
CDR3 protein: ASRGSTGDGYT

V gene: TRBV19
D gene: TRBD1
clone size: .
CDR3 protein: ASAGTGFEAF

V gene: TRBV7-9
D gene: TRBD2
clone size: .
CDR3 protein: ASLGLLAGGVETQY

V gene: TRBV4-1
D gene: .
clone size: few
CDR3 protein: ASSQRLGSSPLH

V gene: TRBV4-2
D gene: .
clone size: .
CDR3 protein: ASSQDGWRGSSDEQF

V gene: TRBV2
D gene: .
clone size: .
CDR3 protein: ASTPQRRRETQY

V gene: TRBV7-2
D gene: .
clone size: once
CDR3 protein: ASSLERYSTGELF

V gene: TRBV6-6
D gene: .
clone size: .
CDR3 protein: ASSYSELNTEAF

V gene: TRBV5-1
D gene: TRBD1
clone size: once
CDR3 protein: ASRDRGMGETQY

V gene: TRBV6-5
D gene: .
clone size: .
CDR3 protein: ASRDLDPRDTQY

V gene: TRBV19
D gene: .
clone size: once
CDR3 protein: ASSIDLPSSYEQY

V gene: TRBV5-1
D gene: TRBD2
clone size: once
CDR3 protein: ASSLGVAGVFDEQY

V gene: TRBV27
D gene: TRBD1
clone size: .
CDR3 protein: ASRWGQDSNYGYT

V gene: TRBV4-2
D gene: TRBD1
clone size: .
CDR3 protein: ASSQDRRVRGRITGELF

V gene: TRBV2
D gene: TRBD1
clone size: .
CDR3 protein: ASSLGQGRDGYT

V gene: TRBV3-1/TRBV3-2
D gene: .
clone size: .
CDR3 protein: ASSQVGRGNYGYT

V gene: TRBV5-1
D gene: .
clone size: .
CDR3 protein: ASSLESRGYT

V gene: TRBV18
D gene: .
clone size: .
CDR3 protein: ATLEMASNEQF